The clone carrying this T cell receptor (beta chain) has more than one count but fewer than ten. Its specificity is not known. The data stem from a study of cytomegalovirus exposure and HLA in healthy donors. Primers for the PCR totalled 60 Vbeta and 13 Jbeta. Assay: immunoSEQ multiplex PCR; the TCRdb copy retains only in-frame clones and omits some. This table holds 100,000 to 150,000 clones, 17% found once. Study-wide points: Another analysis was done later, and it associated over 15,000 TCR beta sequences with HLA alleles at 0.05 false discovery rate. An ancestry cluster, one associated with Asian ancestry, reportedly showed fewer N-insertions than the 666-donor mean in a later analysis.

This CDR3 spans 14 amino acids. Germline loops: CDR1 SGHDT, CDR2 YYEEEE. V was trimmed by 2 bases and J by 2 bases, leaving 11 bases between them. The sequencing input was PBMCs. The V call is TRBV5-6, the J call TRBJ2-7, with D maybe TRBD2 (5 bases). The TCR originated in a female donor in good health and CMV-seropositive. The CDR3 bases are TGTGCCAGCAGCTTAGGAGGAGGTACCTACGAGCAGTACTTC. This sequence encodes CASSLGGGTYEQYF.